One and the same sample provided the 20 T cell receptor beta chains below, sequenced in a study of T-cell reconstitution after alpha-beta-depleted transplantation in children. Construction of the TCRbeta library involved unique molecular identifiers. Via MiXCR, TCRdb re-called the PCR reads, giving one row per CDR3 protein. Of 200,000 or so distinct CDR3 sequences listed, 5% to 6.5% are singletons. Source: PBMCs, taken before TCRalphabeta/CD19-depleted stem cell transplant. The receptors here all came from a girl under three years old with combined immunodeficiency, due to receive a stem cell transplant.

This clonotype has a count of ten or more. The CDR3: CSAISLGGSYNEQFF. Written as DNA, the CDR3 is TGCAGTGCTATCTCCCTAGGGGGCTCCTACAATGAGCAGTTCTTC. The rearrangement links TRBV20-1 to TRBJ2-1, with D perhaps matching TRBD1 (6 bases). This CDR3 has 15 residues. V lost 4 bases and J 0 bases, leaving 13 bases between the germline ends. In germline, CDR1 is DFQATT, CDR2 SNEGSKA (reference sequence).

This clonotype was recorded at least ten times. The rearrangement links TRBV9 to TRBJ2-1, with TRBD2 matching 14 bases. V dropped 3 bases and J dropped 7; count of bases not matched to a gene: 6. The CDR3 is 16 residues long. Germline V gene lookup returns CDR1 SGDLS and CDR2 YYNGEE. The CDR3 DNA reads TGTGCCAGCAGCGCGGGACTAGCGGGAGTATTAAATGAGCAGTTCTTC. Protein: CASSAGLAGVLNEQFF.

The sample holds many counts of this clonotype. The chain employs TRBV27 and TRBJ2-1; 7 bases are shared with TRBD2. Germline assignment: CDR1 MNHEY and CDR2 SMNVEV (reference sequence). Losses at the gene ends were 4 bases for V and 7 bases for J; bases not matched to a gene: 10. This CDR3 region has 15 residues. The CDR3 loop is CASSSRLDGGNEQFF. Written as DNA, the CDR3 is TGTGCCAGCAGTTCGCGCCTTGACGGGGGGAATGAGCAGTTCTTC.

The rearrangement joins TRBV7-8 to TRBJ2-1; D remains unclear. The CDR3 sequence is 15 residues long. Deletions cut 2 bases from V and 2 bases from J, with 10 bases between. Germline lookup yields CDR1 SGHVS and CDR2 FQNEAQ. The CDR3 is CASSLSPGTYNEQFF. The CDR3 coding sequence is TGTGCCAGCAGCTTATCGCCAGGAACCTACAATGAGCAGTTCTTC.

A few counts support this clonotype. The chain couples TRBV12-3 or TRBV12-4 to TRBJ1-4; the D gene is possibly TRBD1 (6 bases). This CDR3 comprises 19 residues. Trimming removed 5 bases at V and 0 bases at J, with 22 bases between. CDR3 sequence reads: CASSPPDSSFPSTNEKLFF. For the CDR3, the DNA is TGTGCCAGCAGTCCCCCGGACAGCTCTTTCCCCTCAACTAATGAAAAACTGTTTTTT.

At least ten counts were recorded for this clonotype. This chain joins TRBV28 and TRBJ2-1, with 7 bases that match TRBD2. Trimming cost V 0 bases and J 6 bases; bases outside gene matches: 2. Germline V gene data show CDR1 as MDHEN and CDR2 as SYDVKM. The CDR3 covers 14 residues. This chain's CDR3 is CASSLWGTTNEQFF. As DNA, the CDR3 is TGTGCCAGCAGTTTATGGGGGACTACCAATGAGCAGTTCTTC.

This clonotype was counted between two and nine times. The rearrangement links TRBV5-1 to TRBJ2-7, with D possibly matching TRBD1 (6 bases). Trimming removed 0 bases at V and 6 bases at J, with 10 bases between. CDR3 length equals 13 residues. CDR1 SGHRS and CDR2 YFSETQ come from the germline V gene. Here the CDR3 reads CASSLDRAGEQYF. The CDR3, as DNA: TGCGCCAGCAGCTTGGACAGGGCCGGCGAGCAGTACTTC.

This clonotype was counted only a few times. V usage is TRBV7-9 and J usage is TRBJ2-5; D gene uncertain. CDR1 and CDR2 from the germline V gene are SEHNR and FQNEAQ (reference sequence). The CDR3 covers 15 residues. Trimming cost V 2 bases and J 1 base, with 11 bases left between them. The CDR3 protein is CASSLNTDLQETQYF. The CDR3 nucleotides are TGTGCCAGCAGCTTAAATACAGACCTCCAAGAGACCCAGTACTTC.

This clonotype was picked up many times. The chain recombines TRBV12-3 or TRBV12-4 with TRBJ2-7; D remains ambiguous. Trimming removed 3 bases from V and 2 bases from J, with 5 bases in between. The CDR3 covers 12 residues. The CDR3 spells CASSLATYEQYF. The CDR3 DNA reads TGTGCCAGCAGTTTGGCGACCTACGAGCAGTACTTC.

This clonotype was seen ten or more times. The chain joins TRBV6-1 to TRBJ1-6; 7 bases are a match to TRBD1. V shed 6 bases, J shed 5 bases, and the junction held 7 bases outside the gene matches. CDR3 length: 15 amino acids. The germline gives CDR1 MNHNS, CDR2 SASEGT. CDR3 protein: CASRAWTGHNSPLHF. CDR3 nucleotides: TGTGCCAGCAGAGCTTGGACAGGTCATAATTCACCCCTCCACTTT.

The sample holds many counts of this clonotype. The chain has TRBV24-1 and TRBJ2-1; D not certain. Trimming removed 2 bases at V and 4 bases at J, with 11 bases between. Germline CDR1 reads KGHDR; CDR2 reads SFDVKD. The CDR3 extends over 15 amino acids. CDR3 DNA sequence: TGTGCCACCAGTGATTCGGTTATTGGGTACAATGAGCAGTTCTTC. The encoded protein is CATSDSVIGYNEQFF.

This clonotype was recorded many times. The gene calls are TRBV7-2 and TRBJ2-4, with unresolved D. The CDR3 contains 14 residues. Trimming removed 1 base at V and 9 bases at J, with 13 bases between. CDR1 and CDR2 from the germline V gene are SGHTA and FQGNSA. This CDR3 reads CASSLDSWLGIQYF. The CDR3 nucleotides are TGTGCCAGCAGCTTAGACTCCTGGCTGGGCATTCAGTACTTC. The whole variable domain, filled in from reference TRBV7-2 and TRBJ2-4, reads GAGVSQSPSNKVTEKGKDVELRCDPISGHTALYWYRQSLGQGLEFLIYFQGNSAPDKSGLPSDRFSAERTGGSVSTLTIQRTQQEDSAVYLCASSLDSWLGIQYFGAGTRLSVL.

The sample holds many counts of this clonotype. CDR3 protein: CASSLGLPNEQFF. DNA of the CDR3: TGTGCCAGCAGCTTAGGACTGCCTAATGAGCAGTTCTTC. The V call is TRBV5-6, the J call TRBJ2-1, with D possibly being TRBD2 (5 bases). There are 13 residues in the CDR3. V lost 2 bases to trimming and J lost 7 bases, with 10 bases between them. CDR1 is SGHDT, CDR2 YYEEEE, per germline. The full variable domain, completed using reference TRBV5-6 and TRBJ2-1, is DAGVTQSPTHLIKTRGQQVTLRCSPKSGHDTVSWYQQALGQGPQFIFQYYEEEERQRGNFPDRFSGHQFPNYSSELNVNALLLGDSALYLCASSLGLPNEQFFGPGTRLTVL.

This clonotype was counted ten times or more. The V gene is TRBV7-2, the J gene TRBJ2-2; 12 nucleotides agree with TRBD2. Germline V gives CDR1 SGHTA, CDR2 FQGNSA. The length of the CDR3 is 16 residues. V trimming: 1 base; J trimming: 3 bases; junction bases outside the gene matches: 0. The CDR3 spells CASSLGLAGDTGELFF. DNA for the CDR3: TGTGCCAGCAGCTTAGGACTAGCGGGAGACACCGGGGAGCTGTTTTTT.

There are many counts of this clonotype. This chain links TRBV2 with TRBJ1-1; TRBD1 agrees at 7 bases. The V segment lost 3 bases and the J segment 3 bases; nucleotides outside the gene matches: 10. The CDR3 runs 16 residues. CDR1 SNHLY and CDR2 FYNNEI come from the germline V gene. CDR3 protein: CASSDDRDGLDTEAFF. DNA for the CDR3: TGTGCCAGCAGTGACGACAGGGATGGCCTCGACACTGAAGCTTTCTTT.

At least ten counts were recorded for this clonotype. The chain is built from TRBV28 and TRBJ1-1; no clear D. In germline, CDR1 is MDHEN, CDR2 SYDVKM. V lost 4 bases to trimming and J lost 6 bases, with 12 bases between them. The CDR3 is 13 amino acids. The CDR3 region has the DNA TGTGCCAGCAGTTCAGTCGGTAGTCCTGAAGCTTTCTTT. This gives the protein CASSSVGSPEAFF. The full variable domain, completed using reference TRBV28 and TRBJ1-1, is DVKVTQSSRYLVKRTGEKVFLECVQDMDHENMFWYRQDPGLGLRLIYFSYDVKMKEKGDIPEGYSVSREKKERFSLILESASTNQTSMYLCASSSVGSPEAFFGQGTRLTVV.

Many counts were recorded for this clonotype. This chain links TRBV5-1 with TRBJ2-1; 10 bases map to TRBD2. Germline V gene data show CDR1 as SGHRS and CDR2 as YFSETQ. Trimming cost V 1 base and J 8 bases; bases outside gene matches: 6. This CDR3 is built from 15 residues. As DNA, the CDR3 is TGCGCCAGCAGCTTGAGCGGGGGGGCCGTCCATGAGCAGTTCTTC. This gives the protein CASSLSGGAVHEQFF.

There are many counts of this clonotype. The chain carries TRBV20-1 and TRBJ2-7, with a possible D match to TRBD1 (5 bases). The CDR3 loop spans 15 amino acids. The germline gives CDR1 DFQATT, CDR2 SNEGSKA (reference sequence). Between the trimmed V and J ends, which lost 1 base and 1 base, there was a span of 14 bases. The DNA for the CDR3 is TGCAGTGCTAGAGGTGGAGTCAGGGAATCCTACGAGCAGTACTTC. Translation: CSARGGVRESYEQYF.

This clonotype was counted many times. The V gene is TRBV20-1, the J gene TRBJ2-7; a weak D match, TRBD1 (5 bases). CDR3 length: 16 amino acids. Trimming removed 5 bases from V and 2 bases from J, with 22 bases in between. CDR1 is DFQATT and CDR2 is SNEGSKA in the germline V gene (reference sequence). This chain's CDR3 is CSAVAVIPTATYEQYF. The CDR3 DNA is TGCAGTGCTGTCGCCGTAATCCCGACAGCTACCTACGAGCAGTACTTC.

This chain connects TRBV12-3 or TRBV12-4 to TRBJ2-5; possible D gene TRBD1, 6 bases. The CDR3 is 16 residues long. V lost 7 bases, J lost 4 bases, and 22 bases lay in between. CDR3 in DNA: TGTGCCAGCAACGAAGGGGGAGTAGCGAGTCGAGAGACCCAGTACTTC. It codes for CASNEGGVASRETQYF.